This T cell receptor (beta chain) was documented in a study of chemoradiotherapy in HPV16-positive cancers. For the study at large: Functional T-cell assays on a couple of HPV16-positive patients' cells defined candidate HPV-specific clones and common TCR motifs.

Data came from immunoSEQ multiplex PCR; TCRdb stores just in-frame clones and leaves some out. Among tens of thousands of clones listed, just under 75% were seen once. J lost 4 bases, V lost 4 bases, and 8 bases had no gene match. The CDR3 totals 16 residues. CDR1 and CDR2 from the germline V gene are SGHNT and YYREEE (reference sequence). The count of this clone is one. This specimen was collected from a patient who underwent chemoradiotherapy. The chain has TRBV5-4 and TRBJ2-6; TRBD1 matches at 7 bases. The receptor was derived from a human donor with HPV-associated anogenital cancer. The CDR3 DNA reads as TGTGCCAGCAGCACGGACAGGCTGAGGGGGGCCAACGTCCTGACTTTC. As protein: CASSTDRLRGANVLTF.